A single sample is the source of the 21 T cell receptor beta chains below, sequenced in a study of beta chain features in type 1 diabetes. No cognate antigen is known for these TCRs. Study-wide results and limits: All four CD4+ subsets of Type 1 diabetes patients contained TCRB CDR3s that were moderately but significantly shorter.

What was sequenced were expressed TCRB transcripts, since all of the isolated RNA had been reverse transcribed. Clones were read by immunoSEQ multiplex PCR, and TCRdb kept only the in-frame ones, dropping some. This repertoire shows just under 150,000 clones, 10% to 15% found once; its top ten account for 1.3%. Specimen: central memory CD4+ T cells from blood. These receptors originate from a man aged 18 to 35 with type 1 diabetes.

V gene TRBV7-9 combines with J gene TRBJ2-2; 7 bases are a match to TRBD2. V lost 7 bases to trimming and J lost 2 bases; unmatched junction nucleotides: 7. Germline CDR1 reads SEHNR; CDR2 reads FQNEAQ (reference sequence). The length of the CDR3 is 15 residues. The CDR3 sequence: CASTTGLHNTGELFF. The CDR3 DNA is TGTGCCAGCACCACGGGACTACACAACACCGGGGAGCTGTTTTTT.

This chain's CDR3 is CASSLRREYGTQYF. The DNA for the CDR3 is TGTGCCAGCAGTTTACGCAGGGAGTATGGGACCCAGTACTTC. The chain links TRBV27 to TRBJ2-5; D is perhaps TRBD1 or TRBD2 (5 bases each). Per the germline V gene, CDR1 is MNHEY and CDR2 is SMNVEV (reference sequence). The CDR3 covers 14 residues. Trimming took off 2 bases at V and 7 bases at J, with 14 bases between the two ends.

The rearrangement links TRBV5-1 to TRBJ2-1; weak D call: TRBD2 (6 bases). V lost 0 bases to trimming and J lost 0 bases, with 10 bases between them. Per the germline V gene, CDR1 is SGHRS and CDR2 is YFSETQ. The CDR3 is 16 amino acids. CDR3 residues: CASSLGGEASYNEQFF. CDR3 in DNA: TGCGCCAGCAGCTTGGGCGGGGAGGCCTCCTACAATGAGCAGTTCTTC.

CDR3 DNA: TGTGCCAGCACCACCGGGACAGTCCAAGAGACCCAGTACTTC. Translated: CASTTGTVQETQYF. The rearrangement joins TRBV2 to TRBJ2-5; 7 positions match TRBD1. J was trimmed by 1 base and V by 7 bases; bases with no gene match: 6. The germline V gene encodes CDR1 SNHLY and CDR2 FYNNEI. The CDR3 is 14 residues long.

The gene calls are TRBV25-1 and TRBJ1-1; no definite D call. The ends were cut back, 6 bases at V and 1 base at J, with 6 bases in the middle. The CDR3 has 12 amino acids. Germline V CDR1 and CDR2: MGHDK, SYGVNS. The CDR3 coding sequence is TGTGCCAGCAGGAATGGGAACACTGAAGCTTTCTTT. This codes for CASRNGNTEAFF.

This clone was counted at least ten times. The sample holds other DNA sequences that translate to the same CDR3. V and J are TRBV6-1 and TRBJ2-2; 7 bases agree with TRBD1. The CDR3 has 16 residues. Per the germline V gene, CDR1 is MNHNS and CDR2 is SASEGT. V was clipped by 2 bases and J by 6 bases; unmatched bases: 9. The CDR3 region has the DNA TGTGCCAGCAGTGAACAAGTGACAGGGCTGCCCGGGGAGCTGTTTTTT. It specifies CASSEQVTGLPGELFF.

The rearrangement joins TRBV27 to TRBJ2-2; D perhaps matches TRBD1 (6 bases). Germline V gene data show CDR1 as MNHEY and CDR2 as SMNVEV (reference sequence). This CDR3 contains 15 residues. Between the trimmed V and J ends, which lost 0 bases and 3 bases, there was a span of 8 bases. CDR3 loop: CASSLSRTDTGELFF. In DNA, the CDR3 is TGTGCCAGCAGTTTATCAAGGACAGACACCGGGGAGCTGTTTTTT.

This clone came up a few times. V gene TRBV6-5 combines with J gene TRBJ2-7, with no clear D. This CDR3 comprises 11 residues. Trimming stripped 6 bases from V and 5 bases from J, with 8 bases between. Per the germline V gene, CDR1 is MNHEY and CDR2 is SVGAGI. As DNA, the CDR3 is TGTGCCAGCAGCCAGAGTAACGAGCAGTACTTC. It specifies CASSQSNEQYF.

The table lists this clone with a few counts. V gene TRBV29-1 combines with J gene TRBJ1-5, with TRBD1 matching 7 bases. The junction had 4 bases not matched to a gene; V was cut back by 4 bases and J by 7 bases. The CDR3 has 12 residues. Germline CDR1 and CDR2: SQVTM and ANQGSEA. The CDR3 reads CSVGQGEQPQHF. The CDR3 bases are TGCAGCGTTGGACAGGGAGAACAGCCCCAGCATTTT.

The rearrangement links TRBV27 to TRBJ1-6, with D hard to call. The V gene's germline CDR1 is MNHEY and CDR2 SMNVEV (reference sequence). This CDR3 is 14 amino acids long. V lost 2 bases and J 2 bases, leaving 4 bases between the germline ends. CDR3 bases: TGTGCCAGCAGTTTACAGGCCTATAATTCACCCCTCCACTTT. Its translation: CASSLQAYNSPLHF.

This clone was observed a handful of times. The rearrangement joins TRBV7-9 to TRBJ1-4; no clear D. Germline V lookup: CDR1 SEHNR, CDR2 FQNEAQ (reference sequence). The CDR3 is 13 residues long. Trimming shortened V by 5 bases and J by 8 bases, and 12 bases separated the two germline ends. CDR3 protein: CASSPNPGEKLFF. The CDR3 DNA follows: TGTGCCAGCAGCCCCAATCCGGGCGAAAAACTGTTTTTT.

This clone was counted between two and nine times. The chain is built from TRBV18 and TRBJ2-7; tentatively, D is TRBD2 (6 bases). Trimming took off 3 bases at V and 5 bases at J, with 17 bases between the two ends. From germline, CDR1 is KGHSH and CDR2 LQKENI. This CDR3 comprises 15 residues. CDR3 DNA: TGTGCCAGCTCACCTGGATCAACTAGCAGTAACGAGCAGTACTTC. Amino acids: CASSPGSTSSNEQYF.

This clone was observed a few times. The V gene is TRBV27, the J gene TRBJ1-2; weak D call: TRBD1 (5 bases). This CDR3 comprises 15 residues. The germline CDR1 and CDR2 sequences are MNHEY and SMNVEV (reference sequence). Trimming cost V 5 bases and J 8 bases, with 21 bases left between them. CDR3 sequence reads: CASSASGGAGFGYTF. The CDR3 DNA is TGTGCCAGCAGTGCCTCCGGAGGGGCGGGATTCGGCTACACCTTC.

V and J are TRBV30 and TRBJ2-7; TRBD2 matches at 7 bases. Trimming cost V 5 bases and J 2 bases; bases outside gene matches: 6. This CDR3 is 13 amino acids long. CDR1 and CDR2 (germline): GTSNPN, SVGIG (reference sequence). The CDR3 region has the DNA TGTGCCTGGGGACCGGGGGGAGCCTACGAGCAGTACTTC. It yields the protein CAWGPGGAYEQYF.

This clone has just a few counts. CDR3 amino acids: CASSLTGANTEAFF. The CDR3 region has the DNA TGTGCCAGCAGTCTGACAGGGGCCAACACTGAAGCTTTCTTT. The chain couples TRBV2 to TRBJ1-1, with 8 bases identical to TRBD1. The germline V gene has CDR1 SNHLY and CDR2 FYNNEI. CDR3 size: 14 residues. Unmatched junction bases numbered 4, after V lost 5 bases and J lost 2 bases.

The CDR3 nucleotides are TGTGCCAGCAGTGGGGACAGGGGAAGTTGGTCACCCCTCCACTTT. Protein: CASSGDRGSWSPLHF. The V call is TRBV2, the J call TRBJ1-6; TRBD1 aligns across 10 bases. The germline gives CDR1 SNHLY, CDR2 FYNNEI. The CDR3 totals 15 residues. The trim removed 4 bases at V and 10 bases at J, leaving 7 bases unmatched. Based on the CDR3 plus reference TRBV2 and TRBJ1-6, the full variable domain is EPEVTQTPSHQVTQMGQEVILRCVPISNHLYFYWYRQILGQKVEFLVSFYNNEISEKSEIFDDQFSVERPDGSNFTLKIRSTKLEDSAMYFCASSGDRGSWSPLHFGNGTRLTVT.

The V and J genes are TRBV29-1 and TRBJ1-3, with 11 bases lining up with TRBD1. Looked up from germline, CDR1 is SQVTM and CDR2 is ANQGSEA. This CDR3 is 13 amino acids long. The V and J ends lost 6 bases and 4 bases, in that order; junction bases with no gene match: 2. CDR3 region: CSVGQGGGNTIYF. In DNA form, the CDR3 reads TGCAGCGTGGGACAGGGGGGAGGAAACACCATATATTTT.

The chain joins TRBV30 to TRBJ1-3, with D possibly matching TRBD1 (6 bases). This CDR3 has 15 residues. CDR1 GTSNPN and CDR2 SVGIG come from the germline V gene (reference sequence). Trimming stripped 5 bases from V and 0 bases from J, with 14 bases between. The CDR3 DNA is TGTGCCTGGGTAGCAGGGGATTCCTCTGGAAACACCATATATTTT. Its translation: CAWVAGDSSGNTIYF.

The rearrangement links TRBV9 to TRBJ1-2; D is unclear. The CDR3 runs 14 residues. Germline CDR1 reads SGDLS; CDR2 reads YYNGEE. The V end lost 0 bases, the J end lost 0 bases, and 6 bases lay between the germline ends. CDR3 sequence reads: CASSVDAANYGYTF. Written as DNA, the CDR3 is TGTGCCAGCAGCGTAGACGCGGCTAACTATGGCTACACCTTC. Looking up the rest from reference TRBV9 and TRBJ1-2 gives the full variable domain: DSGVTQTPKHLITATGQRVTLRCSPRSGDLSVYWYQQSLDQGLQFLIQYYNGEERAKGNILERFSAQQFPDLHSELNLSSLELGDSALYFCASSVDAANYGYTFGSGTRLTVV.

The chain couples TRBV30 to TRBJ1-1, with D possibly TRBD1 on 5 matching bases. This CDR3 has 14 residues. Per germline, CDR1 GTSNPN and CDR2 SVGIG (reference sequence). Between the trimmed V and J ends, which lost 0 bases and 5 bases, there was a span of 13 bases. The CDR3 sequence: CAWSVQARGTEAFF. Here the CDR3 DNA reads TGTGCCTGGAGTGTACAGGCCCGGGGGACTGAAGCTTTCTTT.

V usage is TRBV23-1 and J usage is TRBJ2-3; TRBD1 aligns across 7 bases. TRBV23-1 carries the ORF label, with uncertain function. The V gene end was trimmed by 5 bases and the J gene end by 0 bases; junction bases not matched to a gene: 8. The CDR3 is made up of 16 amino acids. CDR3 coding DNA: TGCGCCAGCAGTTCTAGGGACAGTCCTAGCACAGATACGCAGTATTTT. It specifies CASSSRDSPSTDTQYF.